This T cell receptor (beta chain) was retrieved from a study of graft-versus-host responses after intestinal transplantation. As concerns this clone: Antigen specificity is unknown.

Produced via immunoSEQ multiplex PCR; TCRdb's table is partial and in-frame only. The sample has about 89,000 clones, about nine tenths seen once. The CDR3 covers 13 residues. Trimming took off 7 bases at V and 8 bases at J, with 20 bases between the two ends. In germline, CDR1 is SQVTM, CDR2 ANQGSEA. The input for sequencing was unstimulated CD4+ T cells sorted from spleen or lymph node cells, taken before intestinal transplant. The chain uses TRBV29-1 and TRBJ1-2; tentative D call: TRBD1 (6 bases). The TCR was taken from a human donor who received an intestinal transplant. The CDR3, as DNA: TGCAGCGCGGGACACGTGGCGTCCGGGGGCTACACCTTC. It yields the protein CSAGHVASGGYTF.